The entry that follows covers one T cell receptor (beta chain) sequence. The sample originates from a study of cytomegalovirus exposure and HLA in healthy donors. The PCR ran on 60 Vbeta and 13 Jbeta primers. Generated by immunoSEQ multiplex PCR, the TCRdb table keeps only in-frame clones and is missing some. The table includes roughly 80,000 clones, 65% to 80% detected once. This CDR3 is built from 18 residues. Germline assignment: CDR1 SGHVS and CDR2 FNYEAQ. The J segment lost 8 bases and the V segment lost 1 base, leaving 17 bases of the junction unmatched. The chain uses TRBV7-6 and TRBJ2-7; 10 positions agree with TRBD2. This TCR derives from a male donor in good health and CMV-seropositive. Sequencing input: PBMCs. The CDR3 nucleotides read TGTGCCAGCAGCTTAGGACTAGCGGGCCCGCGGAACTCCGTCAAGCAGTACTTC. This codes for CASSLGLAGPRNSVKQYF.